The clone carrying this T cell receptor beta chain was seen only once. This CDR3 has 15 amino acids. V gave up 0 bases and J gave up 2 bases, with 10 bases separating them. The germline V gene has CDR1 SGHNT and CDR2 YYREEE (reference sequence). The age range of participants was 18 to 89 years, with residence in fewer than 25 US areas. Cohorts were assigned according to the clinical history that participants reported. The sample comes from a study of blood T cell repertoires in COVID-19. Overall study context: The study drew acute and convalescent COVID-19 samples from the United States, Italy and Spain.

This table comes from immunoSEQ multiplex PCR, and its TCRdb copy is limited to in-frame clones, with some not included. This sample has 300,000 to 500,000 clones, with approximately 85% found just once. Sequenced material: PBMCs or T cells enriched from blood (not recorded which). The sequence was obtained from a woman aged 40 to 55 with acute COVID-19. The chain has TRBV5-4 and TRBJ2-3; possible D gene TRBD1, 6 bases. This CDR3 reads CASSLVGADTDTQYF. CDR3 nucleotides: TGTGCCAGCAGCTTGGTGGGGGCCGACACAGATACGCAGTATTTT.